The source of this T cell receptor beta chain is a study of graft-versus-host responses after intestinal transplantation. Study details: Recipients had multivisceral, liver-intestinal, or isolated intestinal transplants. Study-wide results and caveats: HvG clone declines early post-transplant were associated with peak circulating GvH levels. There were GvH clones found in recipient marrow, and some of them appeared first in ileum or blood.

The method was immunoSEQ multiplex PCR; TCRdb's version includes in-frame clones alone and lacks a portion of them. In the table there are about 90,000 clones, roughly 90% of which are singletons. The sample holds a few counts of this clone. Its antigen is still unknown. CDR3 length equals 13 residues. V lost 5 bases and J lost 2, with 8 bases in between. CDR1 is SGHAT and CDR2 is FQNNGV in the germline V gene. The chain carries TRBV11-2 and TRBJ2-3; no clear D gene. The sample was unstimulated CD4+ T cells sorted from spleen or lymph node cells, taken before transplant. The source is a human donor who was the organ donor for an intestinal transplant. The CDR3 reads CASSDFFTDTQYF. The CDR3 DNA follows: TGTGCCAGCAGCGACTTTTTCACAGATACGCAGTATTTT. Filled out from reference TRBV11-2 and TRBJ2-3, the complete variable domain reads EAGVAQSPRYKIIEKRQSVAFWCNPISGHATLYWYQQILGQGPKLLIQFQNNGVVDDSQLPKDRFSAERLKGVDSTLKIQPAKLEDSAVYLCASSDFFTDTQYFGPGTRLTVL.